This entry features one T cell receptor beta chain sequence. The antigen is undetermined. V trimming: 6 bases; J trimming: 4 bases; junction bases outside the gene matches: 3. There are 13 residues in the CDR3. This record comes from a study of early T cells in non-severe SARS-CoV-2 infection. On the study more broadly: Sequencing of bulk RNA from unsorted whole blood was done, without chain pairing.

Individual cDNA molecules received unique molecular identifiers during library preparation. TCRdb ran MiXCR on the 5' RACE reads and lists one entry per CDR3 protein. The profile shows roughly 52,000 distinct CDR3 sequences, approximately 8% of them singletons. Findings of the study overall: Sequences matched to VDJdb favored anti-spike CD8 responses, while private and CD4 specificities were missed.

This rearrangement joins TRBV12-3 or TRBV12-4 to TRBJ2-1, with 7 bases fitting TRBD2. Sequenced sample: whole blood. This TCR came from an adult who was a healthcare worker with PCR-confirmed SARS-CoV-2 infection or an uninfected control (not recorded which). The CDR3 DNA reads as TGTGCCAGCAGCCGCGGGGGTTACAATGAGCAGTTCTTC. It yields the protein CASSRGGYNEQFF.